This T cell receptor beta chain was found in a study of T cell responses to AZD1222 COVID-19 vaccine. Points from the study as a whole: The study sampled repertoires only after the peak T cell response. Females outnumbered males among donors, who were mostly white British; clonal diversity was possibly underestimated.

In its sample, this clone was seen once. Antigen: not known. The germline V gene encodes CDR1 KGHDR and CDR2 SFDVKD. The CDR3 contains 13 residues. Trimming removed 5 bases at V and 4 bases at J, with 8 bases between. Profiling relied on immunoSEQ multiplex PCR, and the TCRdb table lists in-frame clones only, not all of them. Here the sample spans over 100,000 clones, 93% being singletons. The sample in question was peripheral blood, obtained on day 0 of AZD1222 vaccination. This sequence joins TRBV24-1 and TRBJ1-5; D unresolved. This clonotype was sampled from an adult in good health. The CDR3 DNA reads TGTGCCACCAGTGCGATGGGGAATCAGCCCCAGCATTTT. Encoded protein: CATSAMGNQPQHF.